This T cell receptor beta chain originates from a study of control samples from healthy donors and cancer patients. Measured with immunoSEQ multiplex PCR; TCRdb has only the in-frame clones, and not every one. The data contain roughly 100,000 clones, roughly 89% of them seen just once; the ten biggest clones take up around 3%. In germline, CDR1 is MNHEY, CDR2 SVGAGI. The CDR3 has 15 amino acids. V lost 2 bases and J lost 5, with 15 bases in between. This rearrangement joins TRBV6-5 to TRBJ1-2, with D maybe TRBD1 (5 bases). This clonotype was obtained from a human donor in good health. The donor label of this sample is uncertain. The sequencing input was blood. CDR3 coding DNA: TGTGCCAGCAGTTACGGGGAGGGGACGATTTATGGCTACACCTTC. It yields the protein CASSYGEGTIYGYTF.